This T cell receptor (beta chain) was sequenced in a study of blood T cell repertoires in COVID-19. Background on the study: Sites in the United States, Italy and Spain provided acute and convalescent COVID-19 samples. The cDNA or gDNA used as material had been derived from T cells, B-cell-depleted T cells, or PBMCs.

V gave up 7 bases and J gave up 5 bases; unmatched junction bases: 7. The germline V gene encodes CDR1 WNHNN and CDR2 SYGVQD (reference sequence). This CDR3 has 13 amino acids. Study processing details: Cell counts per sample came from amplifying reference gene primers. Assay: immunoSEQ multiplex PCR; the TCRdb copy retains only in-frame clones and omits some. V and J calls plus clone size are reproduced from that table; the DNA served to infer D and trimming. The sample consists of 450,000 to 500,000 clones, 70% to 90% of them appearing once. Material: peripheral blood. The origin of this receptor is a human donor in a cohort sampled during active COVID-19. The rearrangement links TRBV10-1 to TRBJ2-7; 8 nucleotides match TRBD1. The CDR3 DNA reads as TGCGCCAGCACCTTGGACAGGGACCACGAGCAGTACTTC. This sequence encodes CASTLDRDHEQYF.